This T cell receptor beta chain was sequenced in a study of cytomegalovirus exposure and HLA in healthy donors. Background on the study: Of all 400 or so donors who were genotyped, roughly 81% belonged to the Caucasian-associated ancestry cluster. Study results and caveats: In a later analysis, DRB1 alleles had the most associated TCRs; HLA-C alleles the fewest. Earlier analysis found most TCR beta V segments productive about 90% or about 30% of the time. Sequencing likely generated an artifact that appeared as a cluster of highly shared sequence variants.

PCR amplification relied on 60 Vbeta primers (plus 13 Jbeta primers). Clones were read by immunoSEQ multiplex PCR, and TCRdb kept only the in-frame ones, dropping some. The sample carries 130,000 to 150,000 clones, 60% to 85% recorded once. Between the trimmed V and J ends, which lost 3 bases and 2 bases, there was a span of 14 bases. Germline-derived CDR1 and CDR2 are KGHSH and LQKENI. The CDR3 spans 16 residues. This clone was seen more than once but under ten times. The antigen is not known. This chain uses TRBV18 with TRBJ1-5; D gene unclear. This clonotype was obtained from a man between 18 and 35 years old in good health and CMV-seronegative. The sequenced sample consisted of PBMCs. The CDR3 sequence is CASSPPSGSRNQPQHF. The CDR3 DNA sequence: TGTGCCAGCTCACCCCCCTCGGGATCCCGCAATCAGCCCCAGCATTTT.